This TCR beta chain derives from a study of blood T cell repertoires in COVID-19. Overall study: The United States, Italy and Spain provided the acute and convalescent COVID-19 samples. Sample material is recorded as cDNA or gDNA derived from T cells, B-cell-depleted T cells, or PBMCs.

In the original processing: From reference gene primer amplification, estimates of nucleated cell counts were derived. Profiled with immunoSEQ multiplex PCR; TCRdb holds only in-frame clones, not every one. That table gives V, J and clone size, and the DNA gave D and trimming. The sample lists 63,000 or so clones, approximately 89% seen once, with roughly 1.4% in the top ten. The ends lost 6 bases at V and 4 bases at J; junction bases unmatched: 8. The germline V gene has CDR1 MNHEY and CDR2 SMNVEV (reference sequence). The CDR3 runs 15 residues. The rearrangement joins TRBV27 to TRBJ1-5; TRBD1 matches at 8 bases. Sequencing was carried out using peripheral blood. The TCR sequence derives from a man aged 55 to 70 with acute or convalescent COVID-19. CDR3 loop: CASRYTGGRNQPQHF. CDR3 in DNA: TGTGCCAGCAGGTATACAGGGGGGAGGAATCAGCCCCAGCATTTT.